Below are 29 T cell receptor beta chains sequenced from a single sample in a study of Graves' ophthalmopathy and Graves' hyperthyroidism. Using RNA transcripts, the TCR beta CDR3 regions were amplified. The authors performed first-round RT-PCR with HTBI primers and then a second-round multiplex PCR. TCRdb used MiXCR to reprocess the multiplex PCR reads, holding one entry per CDR3 protein. The data hold over a million distinct CDR3 sequences, with 35% to 45% observed a single time. The sample taken for sequencing was peripheral blood or thyroid tissue (not recorded which). These receptors all stem from an adult man with Graves' hyperthyroidism.

The chain has TRBV19 and TRBJ1-2; maybe TRBD1 (5 bases). The germline CDR1 and CDR2 sequences are LNHDA and SQIVND (reference sequence). This CDR3 is built from 14 residues. The V end lost 7 bases, the J end lost 4 bases, and 16 bases lay between the germline ends. This chain's CDR3 is CASNAGRSFYGYTF. CDR3 nucleotide sequence: TGTGCCAGTAACGCAGGGAGAAGTTTCTATGGCTACACCTTC.

This clonotype was observed a few times. V is TRBV6-5 and J is TRBJ2-5; 7 nucleotides match TRBD1. This CDR3 is built from 15 residues. J gave up 3 bases and V 6 bases, and 10 bases lay outside the gene matches. From germline, CDR1 is MNHEY and CDR2 SVGAGI. Here the CDR3 reads CASSPDRWGEETQYF. CDR3 nucleotides: TGTGCCAGCAGCCCGGACAGGTGGGGAGAAGAGACCCAGTACTTC.

This clonotype was observed at least ten times. The DNA for the CDR3 is TGTGCCAGCAGCTTTGGGGTCAGGACTGCGGAGACCCAGTACTTC. It yields the protein CASSFGVRTAETQYF. The chain uses TRBV11-2 and TRBJ2-5, with D perhaps matching TRBD2 (5 bases). Germline V CDR1 and CDR2: SGHAT, FQNNGV. Trimming left V 3 bases short and J 5 bases short, with 16 bases between. CDR3 length equals 15 residues.

Points on this clonotype: A single base separates this from a much larger clone, so it may be a read error. The gene calls are TRBV12-3 or TRBV12-4 and TRBJ1-4, with no clear D. The V and J ends lost 8 bases and 9 bases respectively, with 13 bases between them. The CDR3 has 12 residues. The CDR3: CASGAPAKKLFF. The CDR3, as DNA: TGTGCCAGCGGAGCCCCAGCCAAAAAACTGTTTTTT.

The chain employs TRBV25-1 and TRBJ2-5; 12 nucleotides line up with TRBD2. The CDR3 is 15 residues long. CDR1 MGHDK and CDR2 SYGVNS come from the germline V gene. V lost 8 bases and J lost 5; bases outside the gene matches: 9. In DNA form, the CDR3 reads TGTGCCAGCGCCCCAGGGACTAGCGGGTGGGAGACCCAGTACTTC. Its translation is CASAPGTSGWETQYF.

This clonotype has ten or more counts. The chain links TRBV29-1 to TRBJ1-1; the match to TRBD1 covers 8 bases. Trimming cost V 4 bases and J 5 bases; bases outside gene matches: 9. The CDR3 is made up of 14 amino acids. Germline V gives CDR1 SQVTM, CDR2 ANQGSEA. CDR3 sequence reads: CSVGEAGGSTEAFF. The CDR3 DNA reads TGCAGCGTTGGAGAGGCAGGGGGCTCGACTGAAGCTTTCTTT.

This clonotype was seen only a few times. This chain uses TRBV28 with TRBJ2-7; no reliable D call. Germline V gene data show CDR1 as MDHEN and CDR2 as SYDVKM. Trimming took 3 bases from V and 4 from J, leaving 7 bases between them. CDR3 size: 12 residues. The CDR3 DNA follows: TGTGCCAGCAGTTTCTACAGTTACGAGCAGTACTTC. This sequence encodes CASSFYSYEQYF.

This clonotype was observed a single time. J is TRBJ1-6 and V is TRBV27; D is possibly TRBD1 (6 bases). The CDR3 totals 16 residues. Trimming removed 6 bases from V and 8 bases from J, with 20 bases in between. Looked up from germline, CDR1 is MNHEY and CDR2 is SMNVEV (reference sequence). The CDR3 coding sequence is TGTGCCAGCAGCACCAACAGGGTCTCTTTTGATTCACCCCTCCACTTT. Translated, it gives CASSTNRVSFDSPLHF.

This clonotype was recorded only once. This may stem from a read error, because a much larger clone lies one nucleotide away. The chain recombines TRBV2 with TRBJ2-5; 7 bases map to TRBD1. After removal of 4 bases from V and 5 bases from J, the junction contained 10 bases not matched to a gene. Germline CDR1 SNHLY, CDR2 FYNNEI. The length of the CDR3 is 15 residues. In DNA form, the CDR3 reads TGTGCCAGCAGTGGAGGGACAGCTCGTCGGGAGACCCAGTACTTC. Translated: CASSGGTARRETQYF. The whole variable domain, filled in from reference TRBV2 and TRBJ2-5, reads EPEVTQTPSHQVTQMGQEVILRCVPISNHLYFYWYRQILGQKVEFLVSFYNNEISEKSEIFDDQFSVERPDGSNFTLKIRSTKLEDSAMYFCASSGGTARRETQYFGPGTRLLVL.

This rearrangement joins TRBV7-9 to TRBJ1-2; no firm D call. The germline gives CDR1 SEHNR, CDR2 FQNEAQ (reference sequence). The CDR3 consists of 11 residues. The V and J ends lost 7 bases and 6 bases respectively, with 9 bases between them. CDR3 nucleotides: TGTGCCAGCACCAAAGACCATGGCTACACCTTC. Amino acids: CASTKDHGYTF. The complete variable domain, with remaining parts taken from reference TRBV7-9 and TRBJ1-2, reads DTGVSQNPRHKITKRGQNVTFRCDPISEHNRLYWYRQTLGQGPEFLTYFQNEAQLEKSRLLSDRFSAERPKGSFSTLEIQRTEQGDSAMYLCASTKDHGYTFGSGTRLTVV.

The chain is built from TRBV25-1 and TRBJ2-5, with TRBD1 matching 9 bases. CDR3 size: 15 residues. With 4 bases clipped from V and 4 bases from J, the junction kept 7 bases outside the gene matches. Per germline, CDR1 MGHDK and CDR2 SYGVNS. Here the CDR3 DNA reads TGTGCCAGCAGTGCCCCGACAGGGGGGGCAGAGACCCAGTACTTC. Translation: CASSAPTGGAETQYF. The full variable domain, in which reference TRBV25-1 and TRBJ2-5 provide the parts outside the CDR3, is EADIYQTPRYLVIGTGKKITLECSQTMGHDKMYWYQQDPGMELHLIHYSYGVNSTEKGDLSSESTVSRIRTEHFPLTLESARPSHTSQYLCASSAPTGGAETQYFGPGTRLLVL.

V is TRBV20-1 and J is TRBJ2-2, with D possibly TRBD1 on 5 matching bases. Between the trimmed V and J ends, which lost 0 bases and 6 bases, there was a span of 17 bases. The CDR3 is 16 amino acids. Germline CDR1 DFQATT, CDR2 SNEGSKA (reference sequence). In nucleotides, the CDR3 is TGCAGTGCTAGAGATGCCCTGGGCAGGGCGGCCGGGGAGCTGTTTTTT. It is translated as CSARDALGRAAGELFF.

This clonotype was picked up many times. The chain links TRBV5-1 to TRBJ2-7, with unresolved D. The germline V gene encodes CDR1 SGHRS and CDR2 YFSETQ. Trimming pared 2 bases from V and 1 base from J, leaving 7 bases between. CDR3 size: 13 residues. CDR3 sequence: CASSFSPSYEQYF. The CDR3 DNA is TGCGCCAGCAGCTTTAGTCCATCCTACGAGCAGTACTTC. The complete variable domain, with remaining parts taken from reference TRBV5-1 and TRBJ2-7, reads KAGVTQTPRYLIKTRGQQVTLSCSPISGHRSVSWYQQTPGQGLQFLFEYFSETQRNKGNFPGRFSGRQFSNSRSEMNVSTLELGDSALYLCASSFSPSYEQYFGPGTRLTVT.

On this clonotype itself: An end of the junction does not agree with germline; a read error may underlie this. The chain links TRBV7-8 to TRBJ2-6, with 15 bases aligning to TRBD2. The CDR3 extends over 11 amino acids. Germline V gene sequence: CDR1 SGHVS, CDR2 FQNEAQ. The chain's CDR3 is CASSFGLAGGF. The CDR3 DNA follows: TGTGCCAGCAGCTTCGGACTAGCGGGGGGGTTC.

This clonotype showed up many times. The chain joins TRBV12-3 or TRBV12-4 to TRBJ1-2; D unclear. Trimming pared 6 bases from V and 2 bases from J, leaving 10 bases between. The CDR3 sequence is 13 residues long. In DNA, the CDR3 is TGTGCCAGCAGCCCAGCGAGAAACTATGGCTACACCTTC. Translation gives CASSPARNYGYTF.

This clonotype was observed many times. Relative to the germline gene, one junction end is altered; a read error may explain this. The rearrangement joins TRBV5-1 to TRBJ2-7; 12 nucleotides line up with TRBD1. The CDR3 covers 14 residues. The germline CDR1 and CDR2 sequences are SGHRS and YFSETQ. The CDR3 coding sequence is TGTGCCAGCAGCTTGGGGACAGGGGGCGACGAGCAGTACTTC. It specifies CASSLGTGGDEQYF.

The J gene is TRBJ2-5, the V gene TRBV10-3; D is tentatively TRBD1 or TRBD2 (7 bases each). V lost 10 bases and J 1 base, leaving 19 bases between the germline ends. The CDR3 has 15 residues. In germline, CDR1 is ENHRY, CDR2 SYGVKD. CDR3 region: CASSGTTGAQETQYF. CDR3 in DNA: TGTGCCAGCAGCGGGACCACAGGGGCCCAAGAGACCCAGTACTTC.

The chain couples TRBV29-1 to TRBJ1-2; D unresolved. The CDR3 loop spans 15 amino acids. Germline CDR1 is SQVTM and CDR2 is ANQGSEA. The V end was cut by 7 bases, the J end by 0 bases, with 18 bases between. The CDR3 nucleotides read TGCAGCGACGACTTGCTACGGCCACCTAACTATGGCTACACCTTC. It yields the protein CSDDLLRPPNYGYTF.

The V call is TRBV7-9, the J call TRBJ1-5; D uncertain. V was shortened by 5 bases and J by 5 bases, with 10 bases between the two germline ends. This CDR3 has 13 residues. Germline V gene data show CDR1 as SEHNR and CDR2 as FQNEAQ (reference sequence). CDR3 sequence (DNA): TGTGCCAGCAGCACCCCTCAAGATCAGCCCCAGCATTTT. Its translation is CASSTPQDQPQHF.

This clonotype was counted at least ten times. The CDR3 bases are TGTGCCAGTAGTATCCCAGGAACGGGGCAATCCTACGAGCAGTACTTC. Amino acids: CASSIPGTGQSYEQYF. The chain combines TRBV19 with TRBJ2-7; D may be TRBD1 or TRBD2 (5 bases each). CDR1 LNHDA and CDR2 SQIVND come from the germline V gene (reference sequence). Trimming took off 3 bases at V and 1 base at J, with 16 bases between the two ends. CDR3 length: 16 residues.

This rearrangement joins TRBV7-9 to TRBJ1-2, with no clear D. There are 15 residues in the CDR3. V lost 2 bases to trimming and J lost 8 bases, with 18 bases between them. CDR1 is SEHNR and CDR2 is FQNEAQ in the germline V gene (reference sequence). The CDR3 DNA reads TGTGCCAGCAGCTTATCGGCCGCGGAAAGGGCAGGCTACACCTTC. Residues: CASSLSAAERAGYTF.

This chain connects TRBV12-3 or TRBV12-4 to TRBJ1-4; TRBD1 agrees at 7 bases. There are 14 residues in the CDR3. Trimming cost V 6 bases and J 4 bases; bases outside gene matches: 5. CDR3 protein: CASRARDSNEKLFF. CDR3 nucleotides: TGTGCCAGCAGGGCAAGGGACAGTAATGAAAAACTGTTTTTT.

This clonotype has ten or more counts. The J gene is TRBJ2-2, the V gene TRBV10-3, with TRBD1 matching 8 bases. This CDR3 comprises 14 residues. CDR1 is ENHRY, CDR2 SYGVKD, per germline. V shed 6 bases, J shed 8 bases, and the junction held 8 bases outside the gene matches. Written as DNA, the CDR3 is TGTGCCATCAGACGGACAGGGTTGTTGGGGGAGCTGTTTTTT. Translating it yields CAIRRTGLLGELFF.

As regards this clonotype: This CDR3 fails to terminate in the conserved phenylalanine or tryptophan, so it likely reflects a read error. The DNA is left out, because the CDR3 cannot be placed on it with certainty; the CDR3 is given as TCRdb lists it. The V and J genes are TRBV7-9 and TRBJ1-4. The germline V gene encodes CDR1 SEHNR and CDR2 FQNEAQ (reference sequence). Both ends counted, the CDR3 spans 8 residues. The CDR3 spells CASSLARA.

This clonotype was seen just once. V is TRBV19 and J is TRBJ2-5, with 9 nucleotides matching TRBD1. This CDR3 has 16 residues. J lost 5 bases, V lost 3 bases, and 10 bases had no gene match. Germline V CDR1 and CDR2: LNHDA, SQIVND (reference sequence). The DNA for the CDR3 is TGTGCCAGTAGTATCGGACAGGGGACAGCGGGGGAGACCCAGTACTTC. Amino acid sequence: CASSIGQGTAGETQYF.

A few counts support this clonotype. The genes are TRBV4-3 and TRBJ2-7, with 12 nucleotides matching TRBD2. Unmatched junction bases numbered 5, after V lost 5 bases and J lost 3 bases. CDR1 and CDR2 from the germline V gene are LGHNA and YSLEER. The CDR3 has 15 amino acids. The CDR3 DNA reads TGCGCCAGCAGCGAAGGGACTAGCGGGCACTACGAGCAGTACTTC. Translated, it gives CASSEGTSGHYEQYF.

This sequence joins TRBV7-2 and TRBJ2-2, with D hard to call. With 5 bases removed from V and 5 bases from J, the gap between germline ends came to 15 bases. This CDR3 contains 15 residues. Germline V lookup: CDR1 SGHTA, CDR2 FQGNSA. CDR3 in DNA: TGTGCCAGCAGCCCCATCCCCACAGTGACCGGGGAGCTGTTTTTT. This translates into CASSPIPTVTGELFF.

This clonotype has a handful of counts. V usage is TRBV20-1 and J usage is TRBJ2-1, with D tentatively TRBD1 or TRBD2 (5 bases each). Between the trimmed V and J ends, which lost 7 bases and 6 bases, there was a span of 19 bases. The germline CDR1 and CDR2 sequences are DFQATT and SNEGSKA (reference sequence). This CDR3 spans 14 amino acids. In nucleotides, the CDR3 is TGCAGTGTCCCCCAGGGATGGGGGTCCAATGAGCAGTTCTTC. It encodes CSVPQGWGSNEQFF.

This sequence joins TRBV7-2 and TRBJ2-5, with D hard to call. This CDR3 region has 11 residues. Germline V gene data show CDR1 as SGHTA and CDR2 as FQGNSA. The V end lost 11 bases, the J end lost 4 bases, and 11 bases lay between the germline ends. Here the CDR3 DNA reads TGTGCCCGTGACCGAATAGAGACCCAGTACTTC. Translating gives CARDRIETQYF.